This TCR beta chain was recovered during a study of regulatory and conventional T cells in RAG deficiency. Study results and limitations: Omenn patients showed >85% Treg-Tconv overlap and shorter CDR3 lengths. Shannon entropy fell and Simpson indices rose in RAG-deficient patients. Omenn syndrome and CID/AS patients had around 100-fold fewer unique Treg TCR beta sequences, versus about 10-fold elsewhere.

CDR1 MGHRA and CDR2 YSYEKL come from the germline V gene. This CDR3 comprises 14 residues. The ends were cut back, 5 bases at V and 5 bases at J, with 15 bases in the middle. Method: immunoSEQ multiplex PCR; TCRdb's copy keeps in-frame clones and lacks some. Counted here are around 33,000 clones, 70% to 90% occurring once; the ten biggest clones make up around 5%. As for this clone: Its antigen is not known.

The sample also formed part of further work on regulatory T cells. That work adds: Amplification used 52 TRBV primers and 13 TRBJ primers. Skewed V and J usage and few unique V-J pairs marked patient repertoires, most in Tregs.

The chain carries TRBV4-1 and TRBJ1-1; D is perhaps TRBD1 (5 bases). Sequenced: CD8+ T cells sorted from blood. The receptor comes from a human donor in good health. In DNA, the CDR3 is TGCGCCAGCAGCGACTCCAGGGTAGGGACTGAAGCTTTCTTT. It is translated as CASSDSRVGTEAFF.